Following are 30 T cell receptor beta chains from one sample sequenced in a study of post-analysis software for immune sequencing data (dated by TCRdb to between 2014 and 2016). The study at large found these results: Patients showed significantly higher frequencies than controls for about 5 TRBV segments, among them TRBV5-6, TRBV5-1 and TRBV20-1.

These receptors are not linked to any known antigen. The receptor library was made with PCR. The instrument was an Illumina HiSeq 2500. Unique molecular identifiers were incorporated into TCR beta cDNA libraries to reduce PCR and sequencing biases. TCRdb reanalyzed the raw reads on its own, using fastp at Q25 for trimming and MiXCR for clone calling, and kept in-frame beta chains. Identical CDR3 protein sequences are pooled into one entry, listed with their most common genes and DNA. Recorded for this sample are some 800,000 distinct CDR3 sequences; about 45% of them occurred a single time. The top ten constitute 4.9% of the sample. Material for sequencing was blood. These TCRs come from a girl aged 10-17 years with multiple sclerosis.

This clonotype has just one count. CDR3 DNA sequence: TGTGCCAGCAGGCTAAGGGCGGGTTCTGGTGAAAAACTGTTTTTT. Translating it yields CASRLRAGSGEKLFF. V gene TRBV12-3 or TRBV12-4 combines with J gene TRBJ1-4; D is undetermined. The CDR3 extends over 15 amino acids. V gave up 6 bases and J gave up 7 bases, with 18 bases separating them.

The CDR3 reads CASSRDRRSYEQYF. In DNA, the CDR3 is TGCGCCAGCAGCCGGGACAGGCGCTCCTACGAGCAGTACTTC. The chain carries TRBV4-3 and TRBJ2-7; TRBD1 aligns across 8 bases. This CDR3 has 14 amino acids. V trimming: 4 bases; J trimming: 0 bases; junction bases outside the gene matches: 2. CDR1 is LGHNA, CDR2 YSLEER, per germline.

In nucleotides, the CDR3 is TGCGCCAGCAGCCGGAACGGGGACTCCGTAAGCAATGAGCAGTTCTTC. It specifies CASSRNGDSVSNEQFF. The chain couples TRBV5-1 to TRBJ2-1, with D maybe TRBD2 (6 bases). V gave up 4 bases and J gave up 6 bases, with 20 bases separating them. Germline V gene data show CDR1 as SGHRS and CDR2 as YFSETQ. The CDR3 totals 16 residues.

This clonotype appeared a few times. The chain links TRBV13 to TRBJ2-1, with D unclear. This CDR3 has 12 amino acids. Deletions cut 3 bases from V and 9 bases from J, with 9 bases between. From germline, CDR1 is PRHDT and CDR2 FYEKMQ (reference sequence). CDR3 nucleotides: TGTGCCAGCAGCTTCACTCCCGGTGAGCAGTTCTTC. Translated: CASSFTPGEQFF.

This clonotype has ten or more counts. The genes are TRBV29-1 and TRBJ1-4; D remains unclear. The V end lost 0 bases, the J end lost 8 bases, and 4 bases lay between the germline ends. Germline loops: CDR1 SQVTM, CDR2 ANQGSEA. CDR3 length: 11 amino acids. This chain's CDR3 is CSVEEREKLFF. In DNA form, the CDR3 reads TGCAGCGTTGAAGAGCGGGAAAAACTGTTTTTT.

This clonotype was observed a handful of times. The rearrangement joins TRBV7-2 to TRBJ2-7; D perhaps matches TRBD1 (6 bases). The CDR3 is made up of 15 amino acids. In germline, CDR1 is SGHTA, CDR2 FQGNSA. Trimming cost V 5 bases and J 5 bases, with 19 bases left between them. The CDR3 is CASSGSGHFSNEQYF. CDR3 in DNA: TGTGCCAGCAGCGGGTCGGGACATTTTTCAAACGAGCAGTACTTC.

The genes are TRBV5-8 and TRBJ2-7, with D uncertain. The CDR3 is 14 amino acids. V shed 4 bases and J shed 2 bases, with 13 bases lying between them. Germline CDR1 SGHTS, CDR2 YDEGEE. CDR3 region: CASSALDLTYEQYF. The DNA for the CDR3 is TGTGCCAGCAGCGCGCTCGACTTGACCTACGAGCAGTACTTC.

V usage is TRBV20-1 and J usage is TRBJ2-1; 10 positions agree with TRBD2. In germline, CDR1 is DFQATT, CDR2 SNEGSKA (reference sequence). The V and J ends lost 4 bases and 2 bases, in that order; junction bases with no gene match: 8. The CDR3 runs 16 residues. CDR3 nucleotides: TGCAGTGCTACTGCCCCTCTAGCGGGGGCCTACAATGAGCAGTTCTTC. This codes for CSATAPLAGAYNEQFF.

CDR3: CASSPRGEEGNQPQHF. In DNA, the CDR3 is TGTGCCAGCAGTCCCCGTGGAGAGGAGGGGAATCAGCCCCAGCATTTT. The chain joins TRBV12-3 or TRBV12-4 to TRBJ1-5; perhaps TRBD1 as D (5 bases). The CDR3 has 16 amino acids. Trimming removed 5 bases from V and 4 bases from J, with 18 bases in between.

CDR3 DNA: TGCGCCAGCAGCGCCGAGAAATGGACTAACTCCTACGAGCAGTACTTC. Protein: CASSAEKWTNSYEQYF. The chain uses TRBV5-1 and TRBJ2-7, with D possibly matching TRBD2 (6 bases). CDR3 length equals 16 residues. V dropped 4 bases and J dropped 0 bases, with 17 bases sitting between them. Germline V CDR1 and CDR2: SGHRS, YFSETQ.

This rearrangement joins TRBV7-9 to TRBJ2-7, with D perhaps being TRBD1 or TRBD2 (5 bases each). Germline V lookup: CDR1 SEHNR, CDR2 FQNEAQ (reference sequence). This CDR3 is 14 amino acids long. V lost 4 bases to trimming and J lost 6 bases, with 16 bases between them. The DNA for the CDR3 is TGTGCCAGCAGCTCCGGGACCCTTCGTGCCGAGCAGTACTTC. It is translated as CASSSGTLRAEQYF.

The chain is built from TRBV5-1 and TRBJ2-2; no clear D gene. V lost 4 bases and J 6 bases, leaving 10 bases between the germline ends. CDR3 size: 13 residues. CDR1 is SGHRS and CDR2 is YFSETQ in the germline V gene. The CDR3 nucleotides read TGCGCCAGCAGCCCCAACTGGCCCGGGGAGCTGTTTTTT. Translating gives CASSPNWPGELFF.

This clonotype was detected only a few times. V usage is TRBV29-1 and J usage is TRBJ1-2; 7 nucleotides match TRBD1. The trim removed 4 bases at V and 3 bases at J, leaving 14 bases unmatched. Germline CDR1 and CDR2: SQVTM and ANQGSEA. This CDR3 contains 16 residues. DNA of the CDR3: TGCAGCGTTGGGCCCGGGACAGAAGATGATCACTATGGCTACACCTTC. Translating gives CSVGPGTEDDHYGYTF.

The rearrangement uses TRBV20-1 and TRBJ2-5; a possible D gene is TRBD2 (5 bases). The CDR3 runs to 13 residues. CDR1 and CDR2 (germline): DFQATT, SNEGSKA (reference sequence). V gave up 3 bases and J gave up 11 bases, with 19 bases separating them. The CDR3 here is CSASSANYWEQYF. The CDR3 DNA is TGCAGTGCTAGCTCGGCTAATTACTGGGAGCAGTACTTC.

This clonotype has more than one count but fewer than ten. This chain links TRBV5-5 with TRBJ2-7, with D perhaps matching TRBD2 (6 bases). V was shortened by 0 bases and J by 2 bases, with 18 bases between the two germline ends. Per the germline V gene, CDR1 is SGHKS and CDR2 is YYEKEE (reference sequence). The CDR3 extends over 17 amino acids. The DNA of the CDR3 is TGTGCCAGCAGCTTGGAGGTCCTTAGCGGCGCACCCTACGAGCAGTACTTC. Translation: CASSLEVLSGAPYEQYF.

This clonotype appeared a single time. The chain employs TRBV27 and TRBJ2-5; D gene uncertain. The CDR3 covers 13 residues. The germline gives CDR1 MNHEY, CDR2 SMNVEV (reference sequence). V gave up 8 bases and J gave up 2 bases, with 12 bases separating them. CDR3 protein: CASATLPQETQYF. CDR3 bases: TGTGCCAGCGCCACTCTCCCTCAAGAGACCCAGTACTTC.

This chain links TRBV4-3 with TRBJ2-7; D is possibly TRBD1 or TRBD2 (5 bases each). Trimming left V 3 bases short and J 3 bases short, with 15 bases between. There are 15 residues in the CDR3. Looked up from germline, CDR1 is LGHNA and CDR2 is YSLEER. CDR3 DNA: TGCGCCAGCAGCCAGGGCAATGGGACGATCTACGAGCAGTACTTC. Translated, it gives CASSQGNGTIYEQYF.

The rearrangement links TRBV20-1 to TRBJ2-1, with D tentatively TRBD2 (5 bases). Germline loops: CDR1 DFQATT, CDR2 SNEGSKA (reference sequence). The CDR3 has 12 residues. Trimming removed 6 bases at V and 5 bases at J, with 11 bases between. The DNA of the CDR3 is TGCAGTGCCCCCACTAGGAACAATGAGCAGTTCTTC. This gives the protein CSAPTRNNEQFF.

V is TRBV14 and J is TRBJ2-4, with D perhaps assigned TRBD1 or TRBD2 (5 bases each). The DNA end is a closer match to TRBJ2-7, so the J assignment may be wrong. The CDR3 runs to 16 residues. Looked up from germline, CDR1 is SGHDN and CDR2 is FVKESK. The chain's CDR3 is CASSQRVLRGAYEQYF. DNA for the CDR3: TGTGCCAGCAGCCAGCGGGTATTAAGAGGGGCCTACGAGCAGTACTTC.

The rearrangement links TRBV19 to TRBJ1-5; D gene ambiguous. V was cut by 7 bases and J by 3 bases, with 10 bases left in between. The CDR3 is made up of 13 amino acids. Germline assignment: CDR1 LNHDA and CDR2 SQIVND (reference sequence). CDR3 nucleotides: TGTGCCAGTAATGGACGGTTCAATCAGCCCCAGCATTTT. Translating gives CASNGRFNQPQHF.

This clonotype showed up just once. The chain is built from TRBV7-2 and TRBJ2-5; D possibly corresponds to TRBD2 (6 bases). Germline-derived CDR1 and CDR2 are SGHTA and FQGNSA. The CDR3 sequence is 15 residues long. Trimming removed 2 bases from V and 2 bases from J, with 12 bases in between. CDR3 region: CASSLLEGRQETQYF. CDR3 bases: TGTGCCAGCAGCTTACTTGAGGGGAGGCAAGAGACCCAGTACTTC.

The V and J genes are TRBV24-1 and TRBJ1-1; D is undetermined. The CDR3 consists of 13 residues. V lost 4 bases and J 0 bases, leaving 5 bases between the germline ends. CDR1 KGHDR and CDR2 SFDVKD come from the germline V gene. The CDR3 nucleotides read TGTGCCACCAGTGAATACATGAACACTGAAGCTTTCTTT. This gives the protein CATSEYMNTEAFF.

The chain has TRBV2 and TRBJ2-1; D might be TRBD2 (5 bases). V lost 6 bases, J lost 0 bases, and 9 bases lay in between. Germline V lookup: CDR1 SNHLY, CDR2 FYNNEI. This CDR3 is built from 14 residues. DNA of the CDR3: TGTGCCAGCAGCGGGGAGCTCTCCTACAATGAGCAGTTCTTC. This codes for CASSGELSYNEQFF.

The V and J genes are TRBV11-2 and TRBJ1-2; TRBD1 is a possible D gene (6 bases). The V gene lost 5 bases and the J gene lost 8 bases, with 18 bases spanning the gap. The CDR3 sequence is 14 residues long. The germline gives CDR1 SGHAT, CDR2 FQNNGV. CDR3 in DNA: TGTGCCAGCAGCCCCCTGCGGGGGCGGAGGGGCTACACCTTC. Protein product: CASSPLRGRRGYTF.

The chain combines TRBV5-1 with TRBJ2-1, with D unclear. CDR3 length equals 14 residues. Deletions cut 4 bases from V and 5 bases from J, with 13 bases between. In germline, CDR1 is SGHRS, CDR2 YFSETQ. The CDR3 DNA is TGCGCCAGCAGCCTGGATGGCGGCAACAATGAGCAGTTCTTC. It translates to CASSLDGGNNEQFF.

The J gene is TRBJ1-5, the V gene TRBV6-1, with TRBD1 matching over 7 bases. The CDR3 runs 15 residues. CDR1 is MNHNS and CDR2 is SASEGT in the germline V gene. V shed 4 bases, J shed 3 bases, and the junction held 6 bases outside the gene matches. CDR3 region: CASSADRDANQPQHF. CDR3 in DNA: TGTGCCAGCAGTGCCGACAGGGACGCCAATCAGCCCCAGCATTTT.

This sequence joins TRBV18 and TRBJ2-6, with D uncertain. V gave up 2 bases and J gave up 0 bases, with 5 bases separating them. Germline V CDR1 and CDR2: KGHSH, LQKENI. The CDR3 is 15 residues long. This CDR3 reads CASSPSASGANVLTF. The CDR3 DNA sequence: TGTGCCAGCTCACCATCAGCCTCTGGGGCCAACGTCCTGACTTTC.

In the case of this clonotype: Compared with germline, one end of the junction differs, possibly owing to a read error. The J gene is TRBJ1-6, the V gene TRBV5-1; D uncertain. The CDR3 is 15 residues long. Germline V gene data show CDR1 as SGHRS and CDR2 as YFSETQ. The CDR3 bases are TGCGCCAGCAGCCTGGACCGAGCCCTGGGTTCACCCATCCACTTT. It specifies CASSLDRALGSPIHF.

For this clonotype: A read error may account for a junction end that differs from germline. The chain is built from TRBV5-1 and TRBJ2-1; TRBD1 is a possible D gene (6 bases). The CDR3 is 16 amino acids. Per germline, CDR1 SGHRS and CDR2 YFSETQ. CDR3 in DNA: TGCGCCAGCAGCTGGGGGACAAAGGGGGAATACAATGGGCAGTTCTTC. The encoded protein is CASSWGTKGEYNGQFF.

This clonotype was seen only a few times. The genes are TRBV27 and TRBJ2-1, with D perhaps TRBD1 (5 bases). V was shortened by 10 bases and J by 2 bases, with 15 bases between the two germline ends. The CDR3 has 14 amino acids. CDR1 is MNHEY, CDR2 SMNVEV, per germline (reference sequence). The CDR3 nucleotides read TGTGCCACTTCCCCTCAGGGTCCCTACAATGAGCAGTTCTTC. This sequence encodes CATSPQGPYNEQFF.